This T cell receptor beta chain was documented in a study of Graves' ophthalmopathy and Graves' hyperthyroidism. The sequenced template was RNA, covering the TCR beta CDR3 region. The first round was an RT-PCR with HTBI primers, and the second round was a multiplex PCR. MiXCR, applied by TCRdb to the multiplex PCR reads, yields one record per CDR3 protein. The data show 350,000 to 450,000 distinct CDR3 sequences, with roughly 18% seen just once and 1.6% held by the top ten. Germline V gene data show CDR1 as MDHEN and CDR2 as SYDVKM. The CDR3 consists of 14 residues. Unmatched junction bases numbered 7, after V lost 4 bases and J lost 5 bases. Other autoimmune diseases, uncontrolled infections, pregnancy or lactation excluded patients from enrollment. The diagnosis combined clinical symptoms, thyroxine, TRAb, thyroid ultrasound and orbital computed tomography scans.

The chain is built from TRBV28 and TRBJ2-7; TRBD2 matches 8 bases. Material for sequencing was peripheral blood. This receptor was identified in a young woman with Graves' ophthalmopathy. As DNA, the CDR3 is TGTGCCAGCAGTTACAGCGGGAGTATCCACGAGCAGTACTTC. This encodes CASSYSGSIHEQYF.